Below are 24 T cell receptor beta chains sequenced from a single sample in a study of T-cell memory formation after mild COVID-19. A single record per CDR3 protein comes from TCRdb applying MiXCR to the 5' RACE reads. This repertoire shows 150,000 or so distinct CDR3 sequences, 25% to 40% found once; its top ten account for about 12%. Sequenced sample: PBMCs or a T cell subset sorted from them (not recorded which). The receptor set was obtained from an adult woman who had mild COVID-19 (a few samples of this study predate the infection). Cell type and time point are not known.

This chain uses TRBV6-6 with TRBJ2-7, with TRBD2 identical over 8 bases. Per the germline V gene, CDR1 is MNHNY and CDR2 is SVGAGI (reference sequence). CDR3 length equals 13 residues. Trimming took 3 bases from V and 6 from J; bases not matched to a gene: 4. CDR3 in amino acids: CASSYSGTSEQYF. As DNA, the CDR3 is TGTGCCAGCAGTTATAGCGGGACTAGCGAGCAGTACTTC.

This clonotype was counted many times. The V call is TRBV6-5, the J call TRBJ2-7, with D perhaps being TRBD1 or TRBD2 (5 bases each). Trimming cost V 0 bases and J 0 bases, with 9 bases left between them. Germline-derived CDR1 and CDR2 are MNHEY and SVGAGI. The CDR3 extends over 15 amino acids. The CDR3 DNA is TGTGCCAGCAGTTACTCGGCCGGGACCTCCTACGAGCAGTACTTC. Translation: CASSYSAGTSYEQYF.

This chain connects TRBV3-1 to TRBJ1-1; D might be TRBD1 (5 bases). Trimming shortened V by 6 bases and J by 6 bases, and 17 bases separated the two germline ends. Germline lookup yields CDR1 LGHDT and CDR2 YNNKEL (reference sequence). The CDR3 covers 14 residues. The CDR3 nucleotides are TGTGCCAGCAGTATTACCGGGGGGATCCCTGAAGCTTTCTTT. Protein product: CASSITGGIPEAFF.

The chain is built from TRBV5-1 and TRBJ2-7; 8 positions match TRBD2. This CDR3 is 15 amino acids long. The V gene end was trimmed by 2 bases and the J gene end by 0 bases; junction bases not matched to a gene: 4. Germline V gene data show CDR1 as SGHRS and CDR2 as YFSETQ. The CDR3: CASSLLAASSYEQYF. Written as DNA, the CDR3 is TGCGCCAGCAGCTTACTAGCGGCTAGCTCCTACGAGCAGTACTTC. Looking up the rest from reference TRBV5-1 and TRBJ2-7 gives the full variable domain: KAGVTQTPRYLIKTRGQQVTLSCSPISGHRSVSWYQQTPGQGLQFLFEYFSETQRNKGNFPGRFSGRQFSNSRSEMNVSTLELGDSALYLCASSLLAASSYEQYFGPGTRLTVT.

The rearrangement links TRBV6-5 to TRBJ2-1; 11 bases fit TRBD2. V shed 6 bases, J shed 6 bases, and the junction held 10 bases outside the gene matches. Germline-derived CDR1 and CDR2 are MNHEY and SVGAGI. CDR3 length: 16 amino acids. DNA of the CDR3: TGTGCCAGCAGACCACTACGACTAGCGGGATCCAATGAGCAGTTCTTC. Translated, it gives CASRPLRLAGSNEQFF.

The chain recombines TRBV6-2 or TRBV6-3 with TRBJ2-7, with D hard to call. V was clipped by 2 bases and J by 6 bases, with 8 bases between them. The CDR3 is 12 residues long. Germline V gives CDR1 MNHEY, CDR2 SVGEGT. The CDR3 sequence: CASSYHGGEQYF. The CDR3 DNA is TGTGCCAGCAGTTACCATGGTGGCGAGCAGTACTTC.

The chain employs TRBV3-1 and TRBJ1-2; D remains unclear. V was pared by 4 bases and J by 6 bases, with 12 bases between. This CDR3 comprises 13 residues. Germline values: CDR1 LGHDT, CDR2 YNNKEL (reference sequence). The CDR3 reads CASSPQTDDGYTF. The DNA of the CDR3 is TGTGCCAGCAGCCCTCAGACGGATGATGGCTACACCTTC. The full variable domain, in which reference TRBV3-1 and TRBJ1-2 provide the parts outside the CDR3, is DTAVSQTPKYLVTQMGNDKSIKCEQNLGHDTMYWYKQDSKKFLKIMFSYNNKELIINETVPNRFSPKSPDKAHLNLHINSLELGDSAVYFCASSPQTDDGYTFGSGTRLTVV.

Only a few counts were recorded for this clonotype. This rearrangement joins TRBV5-5 to TRBJ1-1, with TRBD1 as a possible D gene (6 bases). CDR1 and CDR2 from the germline V gene are SGHKS and YYEKEE (reference sequence). There are 18 residues in the CDR3. V lost 4 bases, J lost 0 bases, and 22 bases lay in between. The chain's CDR3 is CASSPGVGGLRMNTEAFF. DNA for the CDR3: TGTGCCAGCAGCCCCGGGGTAGGGGGACTCCGAATGAACACTGAAGCTTTCTTT.

The chain couples TRBV6-2 or TRBV6-3 to TRBJ1-1; a weak D match, TRBD1 (5 bases). Germline CDR1 and CDR2: MNHEY and SVGEGT. Trimming cost V 7 bases and J 5 bases, with 17 bases left between them. The CDR3 is made up of 14 amino acids. CDR3 protein: CASKATGIWTEAFF. The CDR3, as DNA: TGTGCCAGCAAAGCCACAGGTATTTGGACTGAAGCTTTCTTT.

This clonotype was observed a handful of times. CDR3 in DNA: TGCGCCAGCAGCCAAGATCCCGCGGGAGCGGCTAGCACAGATACGCAGTATTTT. It is translated as CASSQDPAGAASTDTQYF. The chain combines TRBV4-3 with TRBJ2-3; 7 bases agree with TRBD2. Germline V gene sequence: CDR1 LGHNA, CDR2 YSLEER. V trimming: 0 bases; J trimming: 0 bases; junction bases outside the gene matches: 9. This CDR3 spans 18 amino acids.

This clonotype was detected only a few times. The genes are TRBV7-3 and TRBJ2-3; TRBD2 matches at 7 bases. V was pared by 5 bases and J by 0 bases, with 5 bases of the junction left unmatched. The germline V gene has CDR1 SGHTA and CDR2 FQGTGA. The CDR3 has 15 amino acids. CDR3 in DNA: TGTGCCAGCAGCCCCCAAGCGGGAAGCACAGATACGCAGTATTTT. This codes for CASSPQAGSTDTQYF.

This clonotype has only a few counts. The chain couples TRBV29-1 to TRBJ2-1; 9 nucleotides agree with TRBD1. Germline trimming cut 6 bases from V and 3 bases from J; bases unmatched to any gene: 15. CDR1 and CDR2 from the germline V gene are SQVTM and ANQGSEA. This CDR3 is 17 amino acids long. The CDR3 nucleotides are TGCAGCGTCCCCCCGGCCGGGACAGGGCCTCTCTACAATGAGCAGTTCTTC. Translating gives CSVPPAGTGPLYNEQFF.

The table lists this clonotype with a few counts. The chain is built from TRBV5-5 and TRBJ2-7; D ambiguous. This CDR3 contains 16 residues. Germline V gives CDR1 SGHKS, CDR2 YYEKEE (reference sequence). The V gene lost 0 bases and the J gene lost 2 bases, with 15 bases spanning the gap. The CDR3 coding sequence is TGTGCCAGCAGCTTGGGCGGTCGGGCCAGGACCTACGAGCAGTACTTC. This codes for CASSLGGRARTYEQYF.

This clonotype has a handful of counts. V and J are TRBV7-8 and TRBJ1-1, with 7 bases lining up with TRBD1. This CDR3 contains 15 residues. Germline CDR1 reads SGHVS; CDR2 reads FQNEAQ. Trimming removed 5 bases from V and 2 bases from J; junction bases left unmatched: 8. This CDR3 is CASSRPQGTNTEAFF. The CDR3 coding sequence is TGTGCCAGCAGCAGGCCACAGGGGACCAACACTGAAGCTTTCTTT.

This clonotype was detected a few times. The chain uses TRBV5-1 and TRBJ2-1, with 11 bases identical to TRBD2. The length of the CDR3 is 15 residues. CDR1 and CDR2 from the germline V gene are SGHRS and YFSETQ. Unmatched junction bases numbered 4, after V lost 2 bases and J lost 6 bases. CDR3 loop: CASSFSGGAFNEQFF. CDR3 bases: TGCGCCAGCAGCTTTAGCGGGGGGGCGTTCAATGAGCAGTTCTTC.

The V call is TRBV7-3, the J call TRBJ1-3, with D possibly being TRBD1 (6 bases). CDR1 SGHTA and CDR2 FQGTGA come from the germline V gene. Trimming took 6 bases from V and 1 from J, leaving 16 bases between them. The CDR3 spans 16 residues. This CDR3 reads CASSFTEGDSGNTIYF. The CDR3, as DNA: TGTGCCAGCAGTTTTACCGAGGGGGATTCTGGAAACACCATATATTTT.

This clonotype was seen a handful of times. The chain couples TRBV7-9 to TRBJ2-1, with 9 nucleotides matching TRBD2. This CDR3 is 15 amino acids long. Trimming at V came to 0 bases and at J to 4 bases, leaving 1 base not matched to a gene. From germline, CDR1 is SEHNR and CDR2 FQNEAQ (reference sequence). In DNA form, the CDR3 reads TGTGCCAGCAGCTTAGCTAGCGGGAGATACAATGAGCAGTTCTTC. Translated: CASSLASGRYNEQFF.

This clonotype has more than one count but fewer than ten. This chain uses TRBV20-1 with TRBJ1-2; 11 bases agree with TRBD1. Per germline, CDR1 DFQATT and CDR2 SNEGSKA (reference sequence). V shed 2 bases, J shed 8 bases, and the junction held 10 bases outside the gene matches. This CDR3 is built from 15 residues. The CDR3 is CSARTAGQGAGGYTF. For the CDR3, the DNA is TGCAGTGCTAGAACCGCCGGACAGGGGGCCGGAGGCTACACCTTC.

Only a few counts were recorded for this clonotype. The genes are TRBV5-1 and TRBJ2-5; D gene uncertain. Germline CDR1 is SGHRS and CDR2 is YFSETQ. The CDR3 has 13 residues. V lost 2 bases and J 3 bases, leaving 8 bases between the germline ends. This CDR3 is CASSFSPEETQYF. The CDR3 DNA reads as TGCGCCAGCAGCTTCTCCCCAGAAGAGACCCAGTACTTC.

This clonotype came up a few times. J is TRBJ1-1 and V is TRBV6-2 or TRBV6-3; TRBD1 matches at 11 bases. The V gene's germline CDR1 is MNHEY and CDR2 SVGEGT. The CDR3 loop spans 18 amino acids. After removal of 11 bases from V and 0 bases from J, the junction contained 17 bases not matched to a gene. The CDR3 protein is CASRDRGMFSGMNTEAFF. The CDR3 DNA reads TGTGCCTCACGGGACAGGGGGATGTTTAGCGGGATGAACACTGAAGCTTTCTTT.

The J gene is TRBJ2-2, the V gene TRBV2; D possibly corresponds to TRBD1 (5 bases). The length of the CDR3 is 17 residues. The V end lost 2 bases, the J end lost 4 bases, and 17 bases lay between the germline ends. Germline CDR1 reads SNHLY; CDR2 reads FYNNEI. CDR3 coding DNA: TGTGCCAGCAGTGAACTGGGGCAGATGGTAGGCACCGGGGAGCTGTTTTTT. Translation gives CASSELGQMVGTGELFF.

J is TRBJ2-7 and V is TRBV5-1; 9 positions match TRBD1. Germline V gene data show CDR1 as SGHRS and CDR2 as YFSETQ. The CDR3 has 17 residues. J was trimmed by 2 bases and V by 0 bases; bases with no gene match: 9. In DNA, the CDR3 is TGCGCCAGCAGCTTGGGGGACAGGGAATTGATTCCCTACGAGCAGTACTTC. Amino acid sequence: CASSLGDRELIPYEQYF.

This chain joins TRBV11-1 and TRBJ2-7; 8 bases fit TRBD2. CDR1 and CDR2 (germline): SGHAT, FQDESV (reference sequence). V lost 5 bases and J lost 3; bases outside the gene matches: 6. The CDR3 covers 14 residues. This chain's CDR3 is CASSQPGLDYEQYF. CDR3 nucleotides: TGTGCCAGCAGCCAACCGGGACTAGACTACGAGCAGTACTTC.

V usage is TRBV30 and J usage is TRBJ2-2; 12 positions match TRBD2. CDR3 size: 15 residues. Trimming at V came to 7 bases and at J to 6 bases, leaving 9 bases not matched to a gene. Per the germline V gene, CDR1 is GTSNPN and CDR2 is SVGIG (reference sequence). This CDR3 is CAYRLAGASSGELFF. The CDR3, as DNA: TGTGCCTACCGACTAGCGGGAGCATCCTCCGGGGAGCTGTTTTTT. The full variable domain, in which reference TRBV30 and TRBJ2-2 provide the parts outside the CDR3, is SQTIHQWPATLVQPVGSPLSLECTVEGTSNPNLYWYRQAAGRGLQLLFYSVGIGQISSEVPQNLSASRPQDRQFILSSKKLLLSDSGFYLCAYRLAGASSGELFFGEGSRLTVL.